This T cell receptor (beta chain) was recovered during a study of OX40 agonist ivuxolimab in advanced cancers. The wider study: Past anti-PD-1, anti-PD-L1 or anti-CTLA-4 therapy was accepted, and 35% to 45% had received some. Patients achieving partial responses numbered three: one hepatocellular carcinoma case and two cutaneous melanoma cases.

Profiled with immunoSEQ multiplex PCR; TCRdb holds only in-frame clones, not every one. The sample records around 70,000 clones, roughly four fifths being singletons. Between the trimmed V and J ends, which lost 4 bases and 4 bases, there was a span of 7 bases. The CDR3 is 13 residues long. Germline lookup yields CDR1 MNHNS and CDR2 SASEGT. The material sequenced was CD4+ or CD8+ T cells sorted from blood, taken in a trial of the OX40 agonist ivuxolimab. This TCR came from an adult with an advanced solid tumor such as melanoma, head and neck, liver or kidney cancer. The rearrangement uses TRBV6-1 and TRBJ2-2; D gene uncertain. This CDR3 reads CASSGQATGELFF. CDR3 nucleotide sequence: TGTGCCAGCAGTGGACAAGCCACCGGGGAGCTGTTTTTT.